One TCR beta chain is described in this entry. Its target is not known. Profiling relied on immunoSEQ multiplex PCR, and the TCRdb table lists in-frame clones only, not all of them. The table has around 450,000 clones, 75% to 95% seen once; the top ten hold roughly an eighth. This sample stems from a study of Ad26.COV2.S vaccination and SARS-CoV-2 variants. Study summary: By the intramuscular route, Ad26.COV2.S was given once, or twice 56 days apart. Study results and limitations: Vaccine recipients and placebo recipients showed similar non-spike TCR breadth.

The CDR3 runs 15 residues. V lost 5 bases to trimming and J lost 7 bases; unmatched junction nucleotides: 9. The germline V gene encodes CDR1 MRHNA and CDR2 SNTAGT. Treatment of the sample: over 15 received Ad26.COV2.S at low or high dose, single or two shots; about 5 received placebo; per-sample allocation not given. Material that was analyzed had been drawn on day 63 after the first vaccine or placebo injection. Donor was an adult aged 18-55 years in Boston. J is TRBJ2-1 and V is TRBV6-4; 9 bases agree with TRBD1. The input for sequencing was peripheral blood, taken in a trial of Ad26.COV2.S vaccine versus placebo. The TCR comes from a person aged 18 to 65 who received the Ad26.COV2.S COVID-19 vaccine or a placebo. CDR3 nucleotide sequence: TGTGCCAGCAGTCCGACTTCCGGGACAGGGAATGAGCAGTTCTTC. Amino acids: CASSPTSGTGNEQFF.